This T cell receptor (beta chain) was captured in a study of STAT5B mutations in CD4+ large granular lymphocyte leukemia (dated by TCRdb to between 2022 and 2023). Regarding the research as a whole: Among healthy controls, the CDR3 'QG' motif was associated with a particular HLA allele. The TCRbeta repertoires of CD4+ T-cell large granular lymphocyte leukemia patients were compared with the TCRbeta repertoires of healthy blood donors. Flow cytometry on FACSCanto II or FACSVerse showed that the purified fractions were more than 95% pure among lymphocytes. General conclusions and limits of the study: Data were not HLA-matched; higher clonality in CD4+ versus CD8+ T-LGLL could reflect the relatively small sample size. CD4-sorted patient repertoires appeared more clonal than healthy CD4+ repertoires, and this difference persisted after removing the putative leukemic clones. The main leukemic clonotypes were found to be private to each patient, although around 25% of the main leukemic clonotypes were detected at low frequency in the non-leukemic repertoires of other patients.

Details on this clone: The specificity of this receptor is unknown. The input lacks base qualities; no much larger clone sits a single base away.

TCRbeta rearrangements were sequenced from genomic DNA using the immunoSEQ assay at survey resolution. The source study handled its data this way. In the TCR sequencing data, the lowest productive clonotype frequency that could be detected was 2.59 x 10-5. Analyses included only productive TCRbeta rearrangements, meaning complete and in-frame sequences. Sample clonality was computed as Simpson clonality in the immunoSEQ Analyzer version 3.0. Clones were grouped by frequency into very rare, small, medium, large (1-20%) or hyperexpanded (>20%) categories. Generation probabilities were estimated with OLGA 1.2.3, V-gene circos plots were made with VDJtools, specificities were searched in VDJdb, and CDR3 motifs were identified with GLIPH. This is the immuneACCESS table as TCRdb keeps it, with only in-frame sequences that have V and J called. A part of the clones is gone; compared with another copy, unresolved V genes explain less than half, and the rest is unexplained. From that table come the V and J calls and clone size; the DNA was used to work out D and trimming. Recorded for this sample are roughly 40,000 clones; around 85% of them occurred a single time. Jointly, the top ten make up around 2.6% of the sample.

The healthy control group was made up of approximately 40 blood donors, and the Finnish Red Cross blood service supplied their buffy coats. All TCR-sequenced material derived from peripheral blood: patient blood samples and healthy donor buffy coats. Peripheral blood mononuclear cells were isolated by Ficoll-Hypaque gradient centrifugation. For the healthy controls, CD4+ cells were obtained from buffy coats by magnetic purification. Genomic DNA was extracted using the Gentra Puregene Cell and Tissue kit, and a Qubit 2.0 fluorometer was used to quantify it. This receptor was taken from a human donor in good health. Input material: CD4+ T cells from blood buffy coats.

The DNA reads TGCAGCGTTGTTACGGACATTATGAACACTGAAGCTTTCTTT. Its amino acids are CSVVTDIMNTEAFF. Here the chain combines TRBV29-1 and TRBJ1-1; matching of 5 bases hints at TRBD1 as the D gene. Reading from cysteine to phenylalanine, the CDR3 counts 14 amino acids. Only the CDR3 DNA is retained, 42 bases long and in frame from the first base. CDR1 and CDR2 are read off the germline V gene as SQVTM and ANQGSEA. Trimming costs V 4 bases and J 0 bases, and their ends lie 12 bases apart.